Each of the 25 T cell receptor beta chains below was sequenced from the same sample in a study of T cell repertoires in cytomegalovirus infection. A single record per CDR3 protein comes from TCRdb applying MiXCR to the reads. This sample has around 630,000 distinct CDR3 sequences, with around 24% found just once. Sequencing was performed on CD8+ T cells from PBMCs. The receptors here all came from a human donor in good health (CMV status not recorded). Some clones in this sample may be carry-over from other donors' samples.

About this clonotype itself: Likely a read error: the CDR3 ends without its conserved phenylalanine or tryptophan. The genes are TRBV25-1 and TRBJ2-4, with D tentatively TRBD1 or TRBD2 (6 bases each). This CDR3 comprises 15 residues. Between the trimmed V and J ends, which lost 6 bases and 7 bases, there was a span of 19 bases. Germline assignment: CDR1 MGHDK and CDR2 SYGVNS. This CDR3 reads CASRNDGQGRNIQYY. The CDR3 nucleotides read TGTGCCAGCAGGAACGACGGGCAGGGGAGGAACATTCAGTACTAC.

This clonotype was found many times. The chain combines TRBV6-6 with TRBJ1-1; D gene ambiguous. This CDR3 has 14 residues. Trimming shortened V by 4 bases and J by 4 bases, and 13 bases separated the two germline ends. Germline CDR1 reads MNHNY; CDR2 reads SVGAGI (reference sequence). The CDR3 loop reads CASSSLKEGTEAFF. The CDR3 nucleotides read TGTGCCAGCAGTTCCCTCAAAGAGGGCACTGAAGCTTTCTTT.

The chain links TRBV29-1 to TRBJ1-1; maybe TRBD1 (6 bases). Trimming stripped 7 bases from V and 0 bases from J, with 9 bases between. The CDR3 covers 12 residues. Per the germline V gene, CDR1 is SQVTM and CDR2 is ANQGSEA. The CDR3 here is CSAGQMNTEAFF. The CDR3, as DNA: TGCAGCGCTGGACAGATGAACACTGAAGCTTTCTTT. The variable domain in full, with the rest retrieved from reference TRBV29-1 and TRBJ1-1, is SAVISQKPSRDICQRGTSLTIQCQVDSQVTMMFWYRQQPGQSLTLIATANQGSEATYESGFVIDKFPISRPNLTFSTLTVSNMSPEDSSIYLCSAGQMNTEAFFGQGTRLTVV.

This clonotype has ten or more counts. This rearrangement joins TRBV7-9 to TRBJ1-2; D is ambiguous. In germline, CDR1 is SEHNR, CDR2 FQNEAQ (reference sequence). V dropped 2 bases and J dropped 7 bases, with 17 bases sitting between them. The CDR3 contains 15 residues. The CDR3 DNA is TGTGCCAGCAGCTTATCCCTCCGTGGACCGGGTGGCTACACCTTC. Its translation: CASSLSLRGPGGYTF.

This clonotype was picked up many times. The V gene is TRBV29-1, the J gene TRBJ1-2; D unresolved. This CDR3 contains 15 residues. V was clipped by 1 base and J by 7 bases, with 19 bases between them. The germline gives CDR1 SQVTM, CDR2 ANQGSEA. The CDR3 DNA reads as TGCAGCGTTGAAGCCTCGGGTGGCAGCCCGACTGGCTACACCTTC. This translates into CSVEASGGSPTGYTF.

Ten or more counts support this clonotype. The chain is built from TRBV7-2 and TRBJ2-3; 9 bases fit TRBD2. The germline gives CDR1 SGHTA, CDR2 FQGNSA. This CDR3 is 15 amino acids long. The junction had 2 bases not matched to a gene; V was cut back by 3 bases and J by 1 base. The CDR3 loop is CASSFVAGGTDTQYF. DNA of the CDR3: TGTGCCAGCAGCTTCGTAGCGGGGGGCACAGATACGCAGTATTTT.

The table lists this clonotype with many counts. V and J are TRBV2 and TRBJ2-4; the D is unclear. The CDR3 totals 15 residues. Germline V CDR1 and CDR2: SNHLY, FYNNEI. V shed 11 bases and J shed 5 bases, with 22 bases lying between them. CDR3: CAAHLTLQRENIQYF. CDR3 in DNA: TGTGCCGCCCATCTGACCTTACAACGAGAAAACATTCAGTACTTC.

This chain links TRBV20-1 with TRBJ1-6; weak D call: TRBD1 (6 bases). Germline loops: CDR1 DFQATT, CDR2 SNEGSKA (reference sequence). V was pared by 0 bases and J by 18 bases, with 27 bases between. The CDR3 has 16 amino acids. The CDR3 nucleotides read TGCAGTGCTAGAGACCCGGGGGGGCTACTTCCCCGGGGCCCCCACTTT. Translation gives CSARDPGGLLPRGPHF.

The chain employs TRBV3-1 and TRBJ2-7; 7 nucleotides line up with TRBD1. Germline lookup yields CDR1 LGHDT and CDR2 YNNKEL (reference sequence). After removal of 5 bases from V and 1 base from J, the junction contained 5 bases not matched to a gene. This CDR3 contains 14 residues. The chain's CDR3 is CASSTRDRSYEQYF. The CDR3 DNA reads TGTGCCAGCAGCACGAGGGACAGATCCTACGAGCAGTACTTC.

This clonotype was seen only once. The rearrangement links TRBV25-1 to TRBJ2-1; D gene unclear. Deletions cut 0 bases from V and 1 base from J, with 4 bases between. The CDR3 consists of 14 residues. The germline gives CDR1 MGHDK, CDR2 SYGVNS. DNA for the CDR3: TGTGCCAGCAGTGAATACAGGTCCTACAATGAGCAGTTCTTC. The encoded protein is CASSEYRSYNEQFF. Together with reference TRBV25-1 and TRBJ2-1, the CDR3 gives the full variable domain: EADIYQTPRYLVIGTGKKITLECSQTMGHDKMYWYQQDPGMELHLIHYSYGVNSTEKGDLSSESTVSRIRTEHFPLTLESARPSHTSQYLCASSEYRSYNEQFFGPGTRLTVL.

V is TRBV7-4 and J is TRBJ1-2; 8 nucleotides agree with TRBD1. The CDR3 extends over 17 amino acids. CDR1 and CDR2 (germline): SGHVT, SQSDAQ. Trimming took 2 bases from V and 4 from J; bases not matched to a gene: 12. This CDR3 reads CASSLRLRDRQIYGYTF. The CDR3 bases are TGTGCCAGCAGCTTACGCCTGAGGGACAGGCAGATCTATGGCTACACCTTC.

There are a few counts of this clonotype. The V and J genes are TRBV19 and TRBJ2-4; TRBD1 matches at 9 bases. The CDR3 has 14 amino acids. V shed 5 bases, J shed 7 bases, and the junction held 6 bases outside the gene matches. Germline V gene data show CDR1 as LNHDA and CDR2 as SQIVND (reference sequence). CDR3 sequence (DNA): TGTGCCAGTAGTTCCAACGACAGGGGGAACATTCAGTACTTC. It yields the protein CASSSNDRGNIQYF.

This clonotype was detected a few times. J is TRBJ2-1 and V is TRBV15, with unresolved D. Trimming shortened V by 1 base and J by 7 bases, and 11 bases separated the two germline ends. The CDR3 loop spans 14 amino acids. Per the germline V gene, CDR1 is LNHNV and CDR2 is YYDKDF (reference sequence). The CDR3 loop is CATSRVGRPNEQFF. In nucleotides, the CDR3 is TGTGCCACCAGCAGAGTCGGCAGACCAAATGAGCAGTTCTTC.

This rearrangement joins TRBV19 to TRBJ2-1; D might be TRBD1 (6 bases). Trimming shortened V by 9 bases and J by 8 bases, and 20 bases separated the two germline ends. Germline loops: CDR1 LNHDA, CDR2 SQIVND (reference sequence). This CDR3 comprises 14 residues. The CDR3 DNA reads TGTGCCAGCTCCGTAACACAGGGTTTAGATGAGCAGTTCTTC. Protein sequence: CASSVTQGLDEQFF.

The chain recombines TRBV29-1 with TRBJ1-1, with TRBD1 matching over 7 bases. Unmatched junction bases numbered 14, after V lost 7 bases and J lost 0 bases. The length of the CDR3 is 16 residues. In germline, CDR1 is SQVTM, CDR2 ANQGSEA. CDR3 nucleotide sequence: TGCAGCGGGCGGGACAGCCCTCTTCATATGAACACTGAAGCTTTCTTT. Protein sequence: CSGRDSPLHMNTEAFF.

The chain uses TRBV28 and TRBJ1-2, with D perhaps TRBD1 (6 bases). V shed 7 bases and J shed 8 bases, with 20 bases lying between them. The CDR3 sequence is 14 residues long. Germline CDR1 reads MDHEN; CDR2 reads SYDVKM. CDR3 DNA sequence: TGTGCCAGCACCGAGGCCTTGGGGGCGCGGGGCTACACCTTC. Amino acids: CASTEALGARGYTF.

This clonotype was observed many times. V gene TRBV28 combines with J gene TRBJ2-3; 11 nucleotides line up with TRBD1. The CDR3 contains 14 residues. Trimming removed 4 bases from V and 6 bases from J; junction bases left unmatched: 3. The germline CDR1 and CDR2 sequences are MDHEN and SYDVKM. Written as DNA, the CDR3 is TGTGCCAGCAGTTGGGACAGGGGGGCGGATACGCAGTATTTT. It encodes CASSWDRGADTQYF.

This clonotype appeared many times. V gene TRBV5-4 combines with J gene TRBJ2-6; D remains ambiguous. CDR3 length equals 21 residues. V dropped 1 base and J dropped 0 bases, with 23 bases sitting between them. CDR1 and CDR2 from the germline V gene are SGHNT and YYREEE (reference sequence). CDR3 nucleotide sequence: TGTGCCAGCAGCTTGAAAGGCGAGGTTCCCTTAGATAACTCTGGGGCCAACGTCCTGACTTTC. Translating it yields CASSLKGEVPLDNSGANVLTF.

This chain joins TRBV20-1 and TRBJ1-2; possibly TRBD1 for D (5 bases). CDR3 size: 14 residues. Trimming removed 4 bases from V and 5 bases from J, with 17 bases in between. Germline values: CDR1 DFQATT, CDR2 SNEGSKA (reference sequence). CDR3 nucleotide sequence: TGCAGTGCTACCACCGGGACTGGGCCGTATGGCTACACCTTC. Translation: CSATTGTGPYGYTF.

The chain carries TRBV29-1 and TRBJ2-6; D not certain. V was shortened by 7 bases and J by 3 bases, with 7 bases between the two germline ends. Germline lookup yields CDR1 SQVTM and CDR2 ANQGSEA. The CDR3 is made up of 12 amino acids. CDR3 coding DNA: TGCAGCGGTAGACTTGGGGCCAACGTCCTGACTTTC. Residues: CSGRLGANVLTF.

This chain uses TRBV29-1 with TRBJ2-7; TRBD2 is a possible D gene (5 bases). Looked up from germline, CDR1 is SQVTM and CDR2 is ANQGSEA. Trimming stripped 3 bases from V and 3 bases from J, with 9 bases between. The CDR3 loop spans 12 amino acids. In nucleotides, the CDR3 is TGCAGCGTTGACGGGGAACTCTACGAGCAGTACTTC. This codes for CSVDGELYEQYF.

This clonotype was picked up a small number of times. The chain couples TRBV7-6 to TRBJ2-1, with 9 bases identical to TRBD2. CDR1 is SGHVS, CDR2 FNYEAQ, per germline. Trimming at V came to 5 bases and at J to 4 bases, leaving 6 bases not matched to a gene. There are 15 residues in the CDR3. Here the CDR3 DNA reads TGTGCCAGCAGCGCAAGACTAGCGGATTACAATGAGCAGTTCTTC. Translation: CASSARLADYNEQFF.

There are many counts of this clonotype. This rearrangement joins TRBV5-6 to TRBJ2-1; 9 bases are a match to TRBD1. CDR1 SGHDT and CDR2 YYEEEE come from the germline V gene. The CDR3 length is 12 residues. The junction had 1 base not matched to a gene; V was cut back by 3 bases and J by 9 bases. Here the CDR3 DNA reads TGTGCCAGCAGCTCGACAGGGGGTGAGCAGTTCTTC. It specifies CASSSTGGEQFF.

The chain couples TRBV4-1 to TRBJ2-1; 8 nucleotides line up with TRBD1. Germline V gives CDR1 MGHRA, CDR2 YSYEKL. V gave up 1 base and J gave up 4 bases; unmatched junction bases: 3. This CDR3 contains 15 residues. CDR3 protein: CASSQGTGQYNEQFF. The CDR3 nucleotides read TGCGCCAGCAGCCAAGGGACAGGGCAATACAATGAGCAGTTCTTC.

This clonotype has more than one count but fewer than ten. V usage is TRBV6-2 or TRBV6-3 and J usage is TRBJ1-5; tentative D call: TRBD1 (5 bases). Germline V gene data show CDR1 as MNHEY and CDR2 as SVGEGT. The CDR3 contains 14 residues. Deletions cut 3 bases from V and 10 bases from J, with 16 bases between. In DNA, the CDR3 is TGTGCCAGCAGTTATGGGGCCAGGGCGTCCCCCCAGCATTTT. It codes for CASSYGARASPQHF.